Following are 10 T cell receptor beta chains from one sample sequenced in a study of control samples from healthy donors and cancer patients. Clones were sequenced by immunoSEQ multiplex PCR, and TCRdb holds only the in-frame ones, with some missing. The sample lists fewer than 500,000 clones, 90% occurring once. Sequencing was performed on PBMCs. The receptor source for this set is a man aged 35-49 years with head and neck cancer.

This clone is a singleton in its sample. J is TRBJ1-1 and V is TRBV11-2; D perhaps matches TRBD1 (5 bases). Germline CDR1 SGHAT, CDR2 FQNNGV. Trimming took 1 base from V and 2 from J, leaving 17 bases between them. This CDR3 has 17 amino acids. As DNA, the CDR3 is TGTGCCAGCAGCTTAGGGTCGGTCAGGGACTTTAACACTGAAGCTTTCTTT. Its protein is CASSLGSVRDFNTEAFF.

The rearrangement links TRBV4-3 to TRBJ2-1, with 9 bases aligning to TRBD2. J was trimmed by 6 bases and V by 0 bases; bases with no gene match: 6. CDR1 is LGHNA and CDR2 is YSLEER in the germline V gene. There are 16 residues in the CDR3. DNA for the CDR3: TGCGCCAGCAGCCAAGACGGGACTAGCCTTTTCAATGAGCAGTTCTTC. Translation: CASSQDGTSLFNEQFF.

This clone has a single count. The DNA for the CDR3 is TGTGCCAGCAGCCCCGGGACAGGAAGTGGTGGCTACACCTTC. Residues: CASSPGTGSGGYTF. The chain uses TRBV5-6 and TRBJ1-2, with TRBD1 matching 8 bases. The V segment lost 4 bases and the J segment 7 bases; nucleotides outside the gene matches: 9. The CDR3 sequence is 14 residues long. Germline CDR1 reads SGHDT; CDR2 reads YYEEEE.

In its sample, this clone was seen once. This chain links TRBV19 with TRBJ2-7; D could derive from TRBD1 or TRBD2 (5 bases each). CDR1 and CDR2 from the germline V gene are LNHDA and SQIVND (reference sequence). V dropped 5 bases and J dropped 6 bases, with 14 bases sitting between them. CDR3 size: 13 residues. CDR3 sequence reads: CASSPKAGTEQYF. The CDR3 DNA is TGTGCCAGTAGTCCGAAGGCAGGGACCGAGCAGTACTTC.

The chain links TRBV6-2 or TRBV6-3 to TRBJ2-3, with D uncertain. The V end lost 6 bases, the J end lost 0 bases, and 10 bases lay between the germline ends. The CDR3 spans 14 residues. CDR1 is MNHEY and CDR2 is SVGEGT in the germline V gene. In DNA form, the CDR3 reads TGTGCCAGCAGCCCGCGAGCCAGCACAGATACGCAGTATTTT. This encodes CASSPRASTDTQYF.

The J gene is TRBJ1-3, the V gene TRBV6-5; D ambiguous. Deletions cut 7 bases from V and 0 bases from J, with 13 bases between. The germline gives CDR1 MNHEY, CDR2 SVGAGI. This CDR3 has 15 amino acids. The CDR3 DNA reads as TGTGCCAGCAACCGGAATGCACACTCTGGAAACACCATATATTTT. It is translated as CASNRNAHSGNTIYF.

Concerning this clone itself: Other nucleotide sequences from this sample produce the same CDR3. V gene TRBV19 combines with J gene TRBJ1-4; D gene uncertain. There are 14 residues in the CDR3. Germline V gene lookup returns CDR1 LNHDA and CDR2 SQIVND (reference sequence). V gave up 6 bases and J gave up 0 bases, with 8 bases separating them. The CDR3 sequence: CASSQTATNEKLFF. CDR3 DNA sequence: TGTGCCAGTAGCCAGACTGCAACTAATGAAAAACTGTTTTTT.

The rearrangement uses TRBV29-1 and TRBJ2-1; 7 nucleotides line up with TRBD2. CDR3 length: 14 residues. V trimming: 4 bases; J trimming: 1 base; junction bases outside the gene matches: 4. Germline CDR1 and CDR2: SQVTM and ANQGSEA. The CDR3 DNA follows: TGCAGCGTTGCGGGGGGTCGGTCCTACAATGAGCAGTTCTTC. Encoded protein: CSVAGGRSYNEQFF.

The chain has TRBV18 and TRBJ1-1; the D is unclear. V was pared by 2 bases and J by 3 bases, with 10 bases between. Germline CDR1 reads KGHSH; CDR2 reads LQKENI. CDR3 length: 14 residues. The CDR3 loop reads CASSPRSGDTEAFF. The DNA for the CDR3 is TGTGCCAGCTCACCAAGGTCTGGGGACACTGAAGCTTTCTTT.

This clone was recorded only once. This chain uses TRBV19 with TRBJ2-7; 10 positions match TRBD2. Germline trimming cut 5 bases from V and 2 bases from J; bases unmatched to any gene: 6. The CDR3 is made up of 15 amino acids. Germline V gene sequence: CDR1 LNHDA, CDR2 SQIVND (reference sequence). This CDR3 reads CASSPRTSGTYEQYF. The DNA for the CDR3 is TGTGCCAGTAGTCCCCGGACTAGCGGTACCTACGAGCAGTACTTC.